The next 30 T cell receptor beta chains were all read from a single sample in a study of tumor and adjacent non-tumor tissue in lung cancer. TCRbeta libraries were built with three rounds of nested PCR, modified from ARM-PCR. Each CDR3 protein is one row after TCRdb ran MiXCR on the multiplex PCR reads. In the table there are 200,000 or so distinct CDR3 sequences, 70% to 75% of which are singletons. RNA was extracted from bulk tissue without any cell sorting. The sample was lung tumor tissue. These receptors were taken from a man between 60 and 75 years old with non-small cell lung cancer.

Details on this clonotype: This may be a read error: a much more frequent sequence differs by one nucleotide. The CDR3 bases are TGCCCCAGCAGCCAAGCAGCGGGATACGAGCAGTACTTC. This codes for CPSSQAAGYEQYF. The chain is built from TRBV4-3 and TRBJ2-7, with 7 bases matching TRBD2. This CDR3 is 13 amino acids long. Germline-derived CDR1 and CDR2 are LGHNA and YSLEER.

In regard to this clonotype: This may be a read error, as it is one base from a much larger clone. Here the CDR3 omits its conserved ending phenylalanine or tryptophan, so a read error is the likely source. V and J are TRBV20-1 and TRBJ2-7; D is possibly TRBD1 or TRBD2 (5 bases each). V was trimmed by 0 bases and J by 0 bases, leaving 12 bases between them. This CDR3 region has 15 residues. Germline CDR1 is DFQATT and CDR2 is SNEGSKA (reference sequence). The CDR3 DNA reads TGCAGTGCTAGAGAGCCGGGACGGGACTCCTACGAGCAGTACTTA. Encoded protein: CSAREPGRDSYEQYL.

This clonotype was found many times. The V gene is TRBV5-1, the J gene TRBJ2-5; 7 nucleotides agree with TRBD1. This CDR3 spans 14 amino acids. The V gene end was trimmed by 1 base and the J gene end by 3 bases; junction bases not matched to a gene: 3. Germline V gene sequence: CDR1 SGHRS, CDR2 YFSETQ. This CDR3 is CASSLTGAKETQYF. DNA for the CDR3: TGCGCCAGCAGCTTGACAGGGGCTAAAGAGACCCAGTACTTC.

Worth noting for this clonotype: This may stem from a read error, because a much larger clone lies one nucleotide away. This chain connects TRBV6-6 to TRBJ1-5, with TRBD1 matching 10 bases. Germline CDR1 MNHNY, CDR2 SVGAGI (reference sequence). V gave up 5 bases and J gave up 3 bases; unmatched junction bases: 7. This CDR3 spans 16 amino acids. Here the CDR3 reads CASSPGQGIINQPQHF. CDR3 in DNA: TGTGCCAGCAGTCCGGGACAGGGGATAATCAATCAGCCCCAGCATTTT.

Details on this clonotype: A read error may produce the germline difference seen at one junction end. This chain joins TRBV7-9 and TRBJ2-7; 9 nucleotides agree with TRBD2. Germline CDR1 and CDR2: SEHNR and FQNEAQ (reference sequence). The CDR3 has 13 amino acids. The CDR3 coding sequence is TGTACCAGCAACAAACTAGCGGGCCACGAGCAGTACTTC. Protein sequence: CTSNKLAGHEQYF. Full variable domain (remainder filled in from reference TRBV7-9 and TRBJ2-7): DTGVSQNPRHKITKRGQNVTFRCDPISEHNRLYWYRQTLGQGPEFLTYFQNEAQLEKSRLLSDRFSAERPKGSFSTLEIQRTEQGDSAMYLCTSNKLAGHEQYFGPGTRLTVT.

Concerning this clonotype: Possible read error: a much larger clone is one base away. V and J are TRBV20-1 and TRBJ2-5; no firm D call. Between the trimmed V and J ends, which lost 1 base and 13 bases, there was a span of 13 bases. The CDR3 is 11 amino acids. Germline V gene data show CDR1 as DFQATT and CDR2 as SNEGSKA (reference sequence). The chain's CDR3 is CSARVTDTPYF. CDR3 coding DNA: TGCAGTGCTAGAGTAACGGATACACCGTACTTC.

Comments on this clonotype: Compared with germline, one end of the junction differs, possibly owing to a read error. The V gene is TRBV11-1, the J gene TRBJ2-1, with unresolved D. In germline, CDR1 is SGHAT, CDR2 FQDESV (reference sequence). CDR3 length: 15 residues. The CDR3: CASSTDFNSYNEQFF. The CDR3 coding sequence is TGTGCCAGCAGCACCGACTTCAACTCCTATAATGAGCAGTTCTTC. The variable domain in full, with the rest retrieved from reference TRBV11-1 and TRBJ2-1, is EAEVAQSPRYKITEKSQAVAFWCDPISGHATLYWYRQILGQGPELLVQFQDESVVDDSQLPKDRFSAERLKGVDSTLKIQPAELGDSAMYLCASSTDFNSYNEQFFGPGTRLTVL.

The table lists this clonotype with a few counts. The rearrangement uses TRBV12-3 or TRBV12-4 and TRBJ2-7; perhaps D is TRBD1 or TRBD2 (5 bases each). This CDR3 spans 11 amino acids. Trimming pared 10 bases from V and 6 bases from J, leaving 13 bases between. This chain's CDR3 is CATARGAEQYF. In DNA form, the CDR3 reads TGTGCCACTGCGAGGGGAGCCGAGCAGTACTTC.

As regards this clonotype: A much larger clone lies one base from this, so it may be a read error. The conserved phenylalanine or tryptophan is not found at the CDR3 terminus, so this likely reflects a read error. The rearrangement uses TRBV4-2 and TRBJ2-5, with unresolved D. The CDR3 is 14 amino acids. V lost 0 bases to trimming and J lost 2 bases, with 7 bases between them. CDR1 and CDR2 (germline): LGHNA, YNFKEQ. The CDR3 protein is CASSQEMRQETQYI. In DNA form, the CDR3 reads TGTGCCAGCAGCCAAGAAATGAGGCAAGAGACCCAGTACATC.

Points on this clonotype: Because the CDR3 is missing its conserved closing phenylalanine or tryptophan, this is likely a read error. CDR3 DNA sequence: TGCGTCAGCTGCCGTTTATCCGGGACAGGGGGCACTGAAGCTTTCTTG. Its translation is CVSCRLSGTGGTEAFL. This chain links TRBV4-1 with TRBJ1-1; 11 nucleotides align to TRBD1. The CDR3 covers 16 residues. Germline CDR1 and CDR2: MGHRA and YSYEKL.

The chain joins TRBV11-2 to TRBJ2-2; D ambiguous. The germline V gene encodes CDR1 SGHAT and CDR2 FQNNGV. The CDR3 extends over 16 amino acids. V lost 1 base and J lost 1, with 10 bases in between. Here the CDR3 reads CASSLVEFLNTGELFF. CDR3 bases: TGTGCCAGCAGCTTAGTGGAATTTCTGAACACCGGGGAGCTGTTTTTT.

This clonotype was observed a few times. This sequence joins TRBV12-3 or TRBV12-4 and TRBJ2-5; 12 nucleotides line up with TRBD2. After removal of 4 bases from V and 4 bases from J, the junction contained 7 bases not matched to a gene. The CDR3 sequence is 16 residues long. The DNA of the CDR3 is TGTGCCAGCAGTTACTACCGACTAGCGGGAGTAGAGACCCAGTACTTC. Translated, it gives CASSYYRLAGVETQYF.

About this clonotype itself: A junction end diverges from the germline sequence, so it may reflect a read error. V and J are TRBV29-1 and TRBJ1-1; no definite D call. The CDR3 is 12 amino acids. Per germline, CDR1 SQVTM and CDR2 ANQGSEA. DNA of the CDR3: TGCAGCGTTGAAGGTGGAACAGCTGATGCTTTCTTT. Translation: CSVEGGTADAFF. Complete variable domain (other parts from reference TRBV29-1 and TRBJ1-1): SAVISQKPSRDICQRGTSLTIQCQVDSQVTMMFWYRQQPGQSLTLIATANQGSEATYESGFVIDKFPISRPNLTFSTLTVSNMSPEDSSIYLCSVEGGTADAFFGQGTRLTVV.

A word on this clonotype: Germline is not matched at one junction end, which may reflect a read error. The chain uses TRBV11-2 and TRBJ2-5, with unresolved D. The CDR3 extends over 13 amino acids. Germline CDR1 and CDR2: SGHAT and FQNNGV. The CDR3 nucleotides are TGTGTCAGCAGCTGGCAGCCGCAAGAGACCCAGTACTTC. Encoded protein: CVSSWQPQETQYF. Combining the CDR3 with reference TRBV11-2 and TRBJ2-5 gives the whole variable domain EAGVAQSPRYKIIEKRQSVAFWCNPISGHATLYWYQQILGQGPKLLIQFQNNGVVDDSQLPKDRFSAERLKGVDSTLKIQPAKLEDSAVYLCVSSWQPQETQYFGPGTRLLVL.

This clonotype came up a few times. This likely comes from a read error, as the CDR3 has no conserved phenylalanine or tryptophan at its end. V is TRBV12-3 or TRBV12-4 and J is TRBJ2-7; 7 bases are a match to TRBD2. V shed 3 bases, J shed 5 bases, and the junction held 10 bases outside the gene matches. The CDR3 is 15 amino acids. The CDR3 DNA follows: TGTGCCAGCAGTTTCCAAGCGGGACCGTCCCACGAGCAGTACTTA. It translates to CASSFQAGPSHEQYL.

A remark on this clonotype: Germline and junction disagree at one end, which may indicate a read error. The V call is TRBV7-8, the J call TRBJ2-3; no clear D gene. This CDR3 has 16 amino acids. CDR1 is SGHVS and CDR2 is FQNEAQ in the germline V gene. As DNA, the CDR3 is TGTGCCAGCAGTCAAACTTTAGGTGTGTCGTTAGCTACGCAATATTTT. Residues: CASSQTLGVSLATQYF.

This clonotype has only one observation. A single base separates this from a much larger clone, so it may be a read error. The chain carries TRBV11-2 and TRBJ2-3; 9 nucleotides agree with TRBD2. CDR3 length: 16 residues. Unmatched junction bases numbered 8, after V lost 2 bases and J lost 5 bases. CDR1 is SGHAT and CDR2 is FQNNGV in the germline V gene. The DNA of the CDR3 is TGTGCCAGCAGCTTATTAACTAGCGGGTGGAGAGATACGCAGTATTTT. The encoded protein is CASSLLTSGWRDTQYF.

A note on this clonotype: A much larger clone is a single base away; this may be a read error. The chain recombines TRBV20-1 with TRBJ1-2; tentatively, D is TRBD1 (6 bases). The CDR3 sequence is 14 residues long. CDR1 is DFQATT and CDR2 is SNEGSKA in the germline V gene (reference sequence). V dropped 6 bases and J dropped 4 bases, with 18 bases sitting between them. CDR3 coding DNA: TGCAGTGCCCCCGCGGGGGCCGATAGCTATGGCTACACCTTC. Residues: CSAPAGADSYGYTF.

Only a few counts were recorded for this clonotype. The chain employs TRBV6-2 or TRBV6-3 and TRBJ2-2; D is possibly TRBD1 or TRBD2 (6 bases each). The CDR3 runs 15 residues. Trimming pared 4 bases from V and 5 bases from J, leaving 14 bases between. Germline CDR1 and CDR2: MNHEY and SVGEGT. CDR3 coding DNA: TGTGCCAGCAGTTCCGAAGGGGGGCCGACCGGGGAGCTGTTTTTT. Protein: CASSSEGGPTGELFF.

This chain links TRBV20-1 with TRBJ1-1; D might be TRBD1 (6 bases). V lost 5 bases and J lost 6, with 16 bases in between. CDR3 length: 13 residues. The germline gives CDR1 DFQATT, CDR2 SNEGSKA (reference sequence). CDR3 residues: CSAGIGGNAEAFF. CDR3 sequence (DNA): TGCAGTGCTGGGATAGGGGGTAACGCTGAAGCTTTCTTT.

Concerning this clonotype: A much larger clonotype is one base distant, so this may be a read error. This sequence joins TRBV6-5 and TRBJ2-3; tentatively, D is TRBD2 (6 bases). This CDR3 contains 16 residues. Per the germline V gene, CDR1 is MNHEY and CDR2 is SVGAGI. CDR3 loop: CVSTPGLAGITDTQYF. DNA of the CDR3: TGTGTCAGCACCCCTGGGTTGGCGGGGATCACAGATACGCAGTATTTT.

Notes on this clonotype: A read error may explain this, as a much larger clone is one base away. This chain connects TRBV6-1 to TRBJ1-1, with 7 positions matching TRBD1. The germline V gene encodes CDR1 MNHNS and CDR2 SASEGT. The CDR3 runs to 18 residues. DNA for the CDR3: TGTGTCAGCAGTGAAAGGTCTAGGGGGCTCAGAGGGAACACTGAAGCTTTCTTT. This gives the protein CVSSERSRGLRGNTEAFF.

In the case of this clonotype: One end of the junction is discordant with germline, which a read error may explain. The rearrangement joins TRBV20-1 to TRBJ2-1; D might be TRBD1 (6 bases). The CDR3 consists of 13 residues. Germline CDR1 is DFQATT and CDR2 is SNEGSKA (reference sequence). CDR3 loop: CSTPDSWNNEQFF. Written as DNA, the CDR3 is TGTAGTACTCCGGACAGCTGGAATAATGAGCAGTTCTTC.

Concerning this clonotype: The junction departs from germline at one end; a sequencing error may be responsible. The DNA for the CDR3 is TGTGCTAGCAGCTTAGGCATCGCATGGCAGGACACGACCTACGAGCAGTACTTC. Translation: CASSLGIAWQDTTYEQYF. V usage is TRBV11-3 and J usage is TRBJ2-7, with D perhaps matching TRBD1 (5 bases). The CDR3 spans 18 residues. Looked up from germline, CDR1 is SGHNT and CDR2 is YENEEA.

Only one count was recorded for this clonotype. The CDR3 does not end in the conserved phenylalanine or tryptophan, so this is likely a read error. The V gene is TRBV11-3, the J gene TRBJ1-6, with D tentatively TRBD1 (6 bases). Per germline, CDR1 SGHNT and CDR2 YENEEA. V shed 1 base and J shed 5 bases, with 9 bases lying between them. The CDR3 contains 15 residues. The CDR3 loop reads CASSLGWDNNSPLHI. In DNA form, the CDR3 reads TGTGCCAGCAGCTTAGGATGGGACAATAATTCACCCCTCCACATC.

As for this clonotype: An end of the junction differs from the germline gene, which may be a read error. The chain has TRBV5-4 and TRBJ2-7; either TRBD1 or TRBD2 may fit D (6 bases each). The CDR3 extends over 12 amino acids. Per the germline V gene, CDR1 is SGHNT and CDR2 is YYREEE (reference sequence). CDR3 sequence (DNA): TGTGCCAGTAGTCCGGGGGCCAACGAGCTGTACTTC. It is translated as CASSPGANELYF.

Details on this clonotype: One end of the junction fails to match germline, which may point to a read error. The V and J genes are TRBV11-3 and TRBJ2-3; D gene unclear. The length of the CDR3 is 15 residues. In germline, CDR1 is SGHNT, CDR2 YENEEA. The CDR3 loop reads CASSLDPGRTDRQYF. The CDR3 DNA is TGTGCTAGCAGCTTAGATCCGGGCCGCACAGATAGGCAGTATTTT. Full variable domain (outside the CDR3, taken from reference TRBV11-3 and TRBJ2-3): EAGVVQSPRYKIIEKKQPVAFWCNPISGHNTLYWYLQNLGQGPELLIRYENEEAVDDSQLPKDRFSAERLKGVDSTLKIQPAELGDSAVYLCASSLDPGRTDRQYFGPGTRLTVL.

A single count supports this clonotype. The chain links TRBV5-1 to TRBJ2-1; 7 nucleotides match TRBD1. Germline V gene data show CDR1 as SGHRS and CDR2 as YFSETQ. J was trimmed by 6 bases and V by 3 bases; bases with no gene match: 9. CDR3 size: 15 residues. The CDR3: CASSSPLRQGNEQFF. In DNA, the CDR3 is TGCGCCAGCAGCTCCCCCCTAAGACAGGGCAATGAGCAGTTCTTC.

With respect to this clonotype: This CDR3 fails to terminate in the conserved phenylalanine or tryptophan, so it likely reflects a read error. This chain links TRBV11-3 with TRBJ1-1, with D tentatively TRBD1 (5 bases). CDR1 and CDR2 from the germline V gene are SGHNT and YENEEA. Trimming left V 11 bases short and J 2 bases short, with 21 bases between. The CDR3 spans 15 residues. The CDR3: CAGNLDSGGNTEAFL. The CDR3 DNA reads TGTGCCGGCAACTTAGACTCCGGGGGAAACACTGAAGCTTTCTTA.

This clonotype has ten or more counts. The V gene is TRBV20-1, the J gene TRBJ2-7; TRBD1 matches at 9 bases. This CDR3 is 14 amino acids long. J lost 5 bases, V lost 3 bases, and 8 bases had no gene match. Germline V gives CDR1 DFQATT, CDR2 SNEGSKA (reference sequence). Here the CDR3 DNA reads TGCAGTGCTAGGAGGGGACAGGGAGTCCACGAGCAGTACTTC. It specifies CSARRGQGVHEQYF.